These 21 T cell receptor beta chains were sequenced from one sample in a study of cytomegalovirus exposure and HLA in healthy donors (dated by TCRdb to 2016 to 2017). Receptor amplification or capture employed the immunoSEQ multiplex PCR assay. A mixture of 60 forward primers for TCR Vbeta segments and 13 reverse primers for TCR Jbeta segments was used in the multiplex PCR. Not all clones reach the TCRdb copy of this immuneACCESS table, which keeps in-frame sequences only. Checked studies attribute under half of the gap to unresolved V genes and leave the rest unexplained. This sample gives 200,000 to 250,000 clones in total; more than 85% of them show up just once. The ten largest account for 0.9% to 1.1% of the sample. The sample consisted of PBMCs. The receptors come from a woman aged 18-29 years in good health and CMV-seronegative.

The gene calls are TRBV18 and TRBJ1-6; possibly TRBD1 for D (6 bases). The germline V and J ends were trimmed by 5 bases and 0 bases, with 17 bases remaining between them. Germline loops: CDR1 KGHSH, CDR2 LQKENI. The CDR3 has 18 amino acids. CDR3 sequence (DNA): TGTGCCAGCTCAGAAGACAGGCCATTGAGCTCCTATAATTCACCCCTCCACTTT. It yields the protein CASSEDRPLSSYNSPLHF. The whole variable domain, filled in from reference TRBV18 and TRBJ1-6, reads NAGVMQNPRHLVRRRGQEARLRCSPMKGHSHVYWYRQLPEEGLKFMVYLQKENIIDESGMPKERFSAEFPKEGPSILRIQQVVRGDSAAYFCASSEDRPLSSYNSPLHFGNGTRLTVT.

The chain joins TRBV5-1 to TRBJ2-7, with 10 bases that match TRBD1. J lost 1 base, V lost 3 bases, and 4 bases had no gene match. The germline gives CDR1 SGHRS, CDR2 YFSETQ. The CDR3 loop spans 15 amino acids. The CDR3 DNA is TGCGCCAGCAGCTCACGACAGGGGGCTTCCTACGAGCAGTACTTC. Amino acids: CASSSRQGASYEQYF.

The rearrangement uses TRBV7-9 and TRBJ2-1; TRBD2 matches at 9 bases. The CDR3 has 19 residues. After removal of 1 base from V and 4 bases from J, the junction contained 14 bases not matched to a gene. Germline V CDR1 and CDR2: SEHNR, FQNEAQ (reference sequence). DNA for the CDR3: TGTGCCAGCAGCTTAGGGTGGTCGGGCGGGAGGGCCCCATACAATGAGCAGTTCTTC. It codes for CASSLGWSGGRAPYNEQFF.

The chain recombines TRBV6-5 with TRBJ2-4; D is unresolved. CDR1 and CDR2 (germline): MNHEY, SVGAGI. V was clipped by 0 bases and J by 5 bases, with 11 bases between them. This CDR3 comprises 15 residues. CDR3 DNA sequence: TGTGCCAGCAGTTACTCCGCGGCGAGCGAAAACATTCAGTACTTC. Encoded protein: CASSYSAASENIQYF.

The chain carries TRBV5-5 and TRBJ1-4, with D possibly matching TRBD1 (6 bases). V dropped 2 bases and J dropped 5 bases, with 16 bases sitting between them. Germline V lookup: CDR1 SGHKS, CDR2 YYEKEE (reference sequence). CDR3 size: 16 residues. The CDR3: CASSLNLGQLNEKLFF. CDR3 nucleotide sequence: TGTGCCAGCAGCTTAAACTTAGGACAGTTAAATGAAAAACTGTTTTTT.

The chain carries TRBV7-2 and TRBJ2-3; no definite D call. The CDR3 spans 12 residues. The germline CDR1 and CDR2 sequences are SGHTA and FQGNSA. Trimming cost V 3 bases and J 6 bases, with 7 bases left between them. CDR3 in amino acids: CASSFTLDTQYF. CDR3 sequence (DNA): TGTGCCAGCAGCTTCACTCTCGATACGCAGTATTTT.

The chain employs TRBV2 and TRBJ2-7; TRBD2 is a possible D gene (6 bases). CDR3 length: 12 amino acids. The germline CDR1 and CDR2 sequences are SNHLY and FYNNEI. V gave up 7 bases and J gave up 6 bases, with 13 bases separating them. The CDR3 region is CASTARGSEQYF. DNA of the CDR3: TGTGCCAGCACGGCGCGGGGCAGCGAGCAGTACTTC. The variable domain in full, with the rest retrieved from reference TRBV2 and TRBJ2-7, is EPEVTQTPSHQVTQMGQEVILRCVPISNHLYFYWYRQILGQKVEFLVSFYNNEISEKSEIFDDQFSVERPDGSNFTLKIRSTKLEDSAMYFCASTARGSEQYFGPGTRLTVT.

The chain combines TRBV9 with TRBJ2-7; 7 bases are shared with TRBD2. Germline V gene sequence: CDR1 SGDLS, CDR2 YYNGEE. V lost 0 bases to trimming and J lost 2 bases; unmatched junction nucleotides: 8. The CDR3 is 16 amino acids. The CDR3 nucleotides read TGTGCCAGCAGCGTAGGGGTTAGCGGGTATACCTACGAGCAGTACTTC. Protein product: CASSVGVSGYTYEQYF.

This sequence joins TRBV6-5 and TRBJ1-4, with a possible D match to TRBD1 (6 bases). The CDR3 extends over 15 amino acids. The V gene lost 6 bases and the J gene lost 0 bases, with 11 bases spanning the gap. Germline loops: CDR1 MNHEY, CDR2 SVGAGI. Here the CDR3 DNA reads TGTGCCAGCAGAAGAAACAGGGCAACTAATGAAAAACTGTTTTTT. Its translation: CASRRNRATNEKLFF.

The gene calls are TRBV4-1 and TRBJ2-2; D not certain. Germline loops: CDR1 MGHRA, CDR2 YSYEKL. This CDR3 spans 14 amino acids. Trimming took off 4 bases at V and 7 bases at J, with 13 bases between the two ends. As DNA, the CDR3 is TGCGCCAGCAGCCGCCCTCCATCGGGCGGGGAGCTGTTTTTT. Translating it yields CASSRPPSGGELFF.

The chain couples TRBV27 to TRBJ2-1; perhaps TRBD2 as D (6 bases). Trimming pared 8 bases from V and 3 bases from J, leaving 14 bases between. Germline loops: CDR1 MNHEY, CDR2 SMNVEV (reference sequence). The length of the CDR3 is 14 residues. The CDR3 nucleotides read TGTGCCAGCCAGGAACTAGCAGTCTACAATGAGCAGTTCTTC. Encoded protein: CASQELAVYNEQFF.

The chain carries TRBV9 and TRBJ1-1, with D tentatively TRBD1 (6 bases). V shed 0 bases and J shed 4 bases, with 7 bases lying between them. The germline V gene encodes CDR1 SGDLS and CDR2 YYNGEE. This CDR3 region has 13 residues. The CDR3 sequence: CASSVGQATEAFF. The CDR3 region has the DNA TGTGCCAGCAGCGTAGGACAGGCCACTGAAGCTTTCTTT.

The chain links TRBV9 to TRBJ2-2; 9 bases line up with TRBD1. Germline V gives CDR1 SGDLS, CDR2 YYNGEE. The V segment lost 2 bases and the J segment 3 bases; nucleotides outside the gene matches: 8. The CDR3 runs to 17 residues. CDR3: CASSVVQGALDTGELFF. In DNA, the CDR3 is TGTGCCAGCAGCGTGGTACAGGGGGCGCTGGACACCGGGGAGCTGTTTTTT.

A single count supports this clone. The chain has TRBV4-1 and TRBJ2-7; 7 bases align to TRBD2. CDR1 and CDR2 (germline): MGHRA, YSYEKL. The CDR3 totals 14 residues. With 1 base clipped from V and 4 bases from J, the junction kept 4 bases outside the gene matches. The CDR3 sequence is CASSQGLAVYEQYF. CDR3 bases: TGCGCCAGCAGCCAAGGGCTAGCGGTTTACGAGCAGTACTTC.

The sample holds one count of this clone. The chain links TRBV7-8 to TRBJ2-1; 15 bases agree with TRBD2. In germline, CDR1 is SGHVS, CDR2 FQNEAQ. The CDR3 length is 18 residues. With 5 bases clipped from V and 4 bases from J, the junction kept 9 bases outside the gene matches. For the CDR3, the DNA is TGTGCCAGCAGCCCCGGACTAGCGGGGGGGCCATTGTACAATGAGCAGTTCTTC. Translation gives CASSPGLAGGPLYNEQFF.

V usage is TRBV4-1 and J usage is TRBJ2-2, with D possibly TRBD2 on 5 matching bases. The CDR3 has 18 residues. In germline, CDR1 is MGHRA, CDR2 YSYEKL. Trimming took 4 bases from V and 0 from J, leaving 18 bases between them. CDR3 protein: CASSRIGKPHANTGELFF. The CDR3 DNA follows: TGCGCCAGCAGCCGAATCGGGAAACCCCACGCGAACACCGGGGAGCTGTTTTTT.

The J gene is TRBJ2-5, the V gene TRBV27; perhaps TRBD2 as D (7 bases). CDR3 length: 15 residues. The germline V and J ends were trimmed by 5 bases and 4 bases, with 17 bases remaining between them. Germline assignment: CDR1 MNHEY and CDR2 SMNVEV (reference sequence). As DNA, the CDR3 is TGTGCCAGCAGTCCAACGGGGGGCTGGGGAGAGACCCAGTACTTC. Translating gives CASSPTGGWGETQYF.

This clone was observed a handful of times. This chain uses TRBV13 with TRBJ1-5; D uncertain. The CDR3 runs to 14 residues. V lost 2 bases and J 0 bases, leaving 5 bases between the germline ends. Germline V gene lookup returns CDR1 PRHDT and CDR2 FYEKMQ (reference sequence). CDR3 in DNA: TGTGCCAGCAGCTTAACTGGTAGCAATCAGCCCCAGCATTTT. The encoded protein is CASSLTGSNQPQHF.

CDR3 amino acids: CASSPTSGVFTDTQYF. For the CDR3, the DNA is TGCGCCAGCAGCCCGACTAGCGGGGTATTCACAGATACGCAGTATTTT. The chain couples TRBV5-1 to TRBJ2-3; 11 bases are shared with TRBD2. V gave up 4 bases and J gave up 2 bases; unmatched junction bases: 6. The CDR3 is 16 amino acids. CDR1 is SGHRS and CDR2 is YFSETQ in the germline V gene.

This chain joins TRBV7-9 and TRBJ2-2, with no clear D. Trimming removed 6 bases from V and 1 base from J, with 9 bases in between. CDR3 size: 14 residues. Germline V gene data show CDR1 as SEHNR and CDR2 as FQNEAQ (reference sequence). DNA of the CDR3: TGTGCCAGCAGGCGTCTAAGGAACACCGGGGAGCTGTTTTTT. It yields the protein CASRRLRNTGELFF.

V is TRBV7-9 and J is TRBJ2-5; 9 bases agree with TRBD1. V trimming: 5 bases; J trimming: 6 bases; junction bases outside the gene matches: 10. The CDR3 runs 15 residues. In germline, CDR1 is SEHNR, CDR2 FQNEAQ (reference sequence). CDR3 protein: CASSGQGPEGKTQYF. Here the CDR3 DNA reads TGTGCCAGCAGCGGACAGGGGCCCGAGGGAAAGACCCAGTACTTC.